One and the same sample provided the 19 T cell receptor beta chains below, sequenced in a study of blood T cell repertoires in COVID-19. Repertoires were generated with immunoSEQ multiplex PCR, while TCRdb's copy carries only in-frame clones and drops some. The table shows approximately 100,000 clones, with roughly 80% occurring only once. The sequenced sample consisted of peripheral blood. These receptors were taken from a human donor in a cohort sampled during active or convalescent COVID-19.

This clone was found a few times. This chain joins TRBV4-1 and TRBJ1-4; no clear D. CDR1 and CDR2 from the germline V gene are MGHRA and YSYEKL. CDR3 length: 18 amino acids. Trimming took 1 base from V and 0 from J, leaving 15 bases between them. In DNA, the CDR3 is TGCGCCAGCAGCCAAGTACCTTCCTTTTCAGCAACTAATGAAAAACTGTTTTTT. Residues: CASSQVPSFSATNEKLFF.

This sequence joins TRBV7-2 and TRBJ2-7, with TRBD2 matching 7 bases. The CDR3 has 15 amino acids. Germline V gives CDR1 SGHTA, CDR2 FQGNSA. Losses at the gene ends were 2 bases for V and 3 bases for J; bases not matched to a gene: 7. This CDR3 reads CASSLTPGLNYEQYF. In DNA, the CDR3 is TGTGCCAGCAGCTTAACACCGGGACTAAACTACGAGCAGTACTTC. The full variable domain, its missing parts supplied by reference TRBV7-2 and TRBJ2-7, is GAGVSQSPSNKVTEKGKDVELRCDPISGHTALYWYRQSLGQGLEFLIYFQGNSAPDKSGLPSDRFSAERTGGSVSTLTIQRTQQEDSAVYLCASSLTPGLNYEQYFGPGTRLTVT.

The CDR3 region has the DNA TGTGCCAGCAGCTTAGCTTCGCTATCTGGGGCCAACGTCCTGACTTTC. As protein: CASSLASLSGANVLTF. The chain combines TRBV7-9 with TRBJ2-6; D is ambiguous. The V gene lost 0 bases and the J gene lost 1 base, with 7 bases spanning the gap. The CDR3 extends over 16 amino acids. Germline assignment: CDR1 SEHNR and CDR2 FQNEAQ (reference sequence).

The chain recombines TRBV21-1 with TRBJ2-5; TRBD2, as called in the table, went unchecked against the DNA. TRBV21-1 is designated a pseudogene. The CDR3 sequence is 18 residues long. In DNA form, the CDR3 reads TGTGCCAGCAGCAAAGAGATCCCAGCGGGAGAATCCCAAGAGACCCAGTACTTC. Translation: CASSKEIPAGESQETQYF.

This chain links TRBV19 with TRBJ2-7; possible D gene TRBD2, 6 bases. The V and J ends lost 1 base and 4 bases respectively, with 14 bases between them. The CDR3 is 15 residues long. The germline V gene has CDR1 LNHDA and CDR2 SQIVND (reference sequence). This CDR3 is CASSIAISGIYEQYF. The CDR3 nucleotides read TGTGCCAGTAGTATAGCGATTAGCGGAATATACGAGCAGTACTTC.

The genes are TRBV28 and TRBJ2-1; 11 nucleotides line up with TRBD2. CDR3 length: 16 amino acids. From germline, CDR1 is MDHEN and CDR2 SYDVKM. Losses at the gene ends were 4 bases for V and 8 bases for J; bases not matched to a gene: 10. Written as DNA, the CDR3 is TGTGCCAGCAGTTCCGTTGGTAGCGGGAGGGCCTATGAGCAGTTCTTC. Amino acids: CASSSVGSGRAYEQFF.

CDR3 coding DNA: TGTGCCAGTAGTAACACAGGCCCGCAGTACTTC. As protein: CASSNTGPQYF. This chain joins TRBV19 and TRBJ2-7; tentative D call: TRBD1 (5 bases). Germline V lookup: CDR1 LNHDA, CDR2 SQIVND (reference sequence). The CDR3 length is 11 residues. Deletions cut 4 bases from V and 9 bases from J, with 10 bases between.

This clone appeared a single time. CDR3 sequence: CASSDWTGGFSGNTIYF. CDR3 sequence (DNA): TGTGCCAGTAGTGACTGGACAGGGGGTTTCTCTGGAAACACCATATATTTT. The chain links TRBV19 to TRBJ1-3; 10 nucleotides align to TRBD1. With V trimmed by 5 bases and J by 0 bases, 7 bases remained unmatched. CDR1 is LNHDA and CDR2 is SQIVND in the germline V gene (reference sequence). The CDR3 has 17 residues.

The chain carries TRBV2 and TRBJ2-3; 11 nucleotides match TRBD2. The V gene's germline CDR1 is SNHLY and CDR2 FYNNEI. The CDR3 extends over 15 amino acids. Unmatched junction bases numbered 10, after V lost 8 bases and J lost 6 bases. The DNA for the CDR3 is TGTGCCAGCGGGAGAGGTAGCGGGGGGGCCGATACGCAGTATTTT. Translated, it gives CASGRGSGGADTQYF.

As to this clone: At one end, the junction sequence differs from germline, possibly due to a read error. Other DNA sequences in the same sample also yield this CDR3. The chain carries TRBV29-1 and TRBJ1-2; possible D gene TRBD1, 6 bases. Germline V gene data show CDR1 as SQVTM and CDR2 as ANQGSEA. The CDR3 covers 13 residues. In DNA, the CDR3 is TGCAGCGTGAACCGGGACAATAACTATGGCTATACCTTC. This gives the protein CSVNRDNNYGYTF.

This rearrangement joins TRBV6-2 or TRBV6-3 to TRBJ1-2; the match to TRBD1 covers 9 bases. This CDR3 comprises 15 residues. CDR1 MNHEY and CDR2 SVGEGT come from the germline V gene. With 2 bases clipped from V and 9 bases from J, the junction kept 10 bases outside the gene matches. The CDR3 nucleotides are TGTGCCAGCAGTTACCCGAGGGACAGGGACGTACGCTACACCTTC. Encoded protein: CASSYPRDRDVRYTF.

This sequence joins TRBV7-8 and TRBJ2-7, with 11 bases fitting TRBD1. The CDR3 length is 17 residues. Germline loops: CDR1 SGHVS, CDR2 FQNEAQ. After removal of 1 base from V and 5 bases from J, the junction contained 10 bases not matched to a gene. CDR3 loop: CASSLVSGTGGSNEQYF. The CDR3 DNA follows: TGTGCCAGCAGCTTAGTATCCGGGACAGGGGGGTCTAACGAGCAGTACTTC.

The chain links TRBV6-5 to TRBJ2-5; 10 bases align to TRBD1. Trimming removed 5 bases from V and 5 bases from J; junction bases left unmatched: 8. Germline CDR1 and CDR2: MNHEY and SVGAGI. The CDR3 has 15 amino acids. In DNA, the CDR3 is TGTGCCAGCAGTCTCCGGGACAGGGGCCGCGAGACCCAGTACTTC. This encodes CASSLRDRGRETQYF.

V is TRBV5-1 and J is TRBJ2-7, with 11 bases matching TRBD1. Germline lookup yields CDR1 SGHRS and CDR2 YFSETQ. This CDR3 spans 16 amino acids. V shed 4 bases and J 6 bases; nucleotides not matched to a gene: 12. Here the CDR3 DNA reads TGCGCCAGCAGCAACCGGGGAGGACAGGGGGCCACCGAGCAGTACTTC. The encoded protein is CASSNRGGQGATEQYF.

The gene calls are TRBV9 and TRBJ2-2; 10 bases match TRBD2. This CDR3 comprises 15 residues. Germline CDR1 reads SGDLS; CDR2 reads YYNGEE. J gave up 6 bases and V 2 bases, and 4 bases lay outside the gene matches. The CDR3 sequence is CASSVAGTSAGELFF. The CDR3 DNA reads TGTGCCAGCAGCGTGGCTGGGACTAGCGCCGGGGAGCTGTTTTTT.

The V call is TRBV7-9, the J call TRBJ1-1; D might be TRBD1 (6 bases). Germline assignment: CDR1 SEHNR and CDR2 FQNEAQ (reference sequence). The CDR3 covers 15 residues. V dropped 5 bases and J dropped 7 bases, with 20 bases sitting between them. The CDR3 spells CASSHFLGGQHEAFF. CDR3 nucleotide sequence: TGTGCCAGCAGCCACTTCCTGGGGGGGCAGCATGAAGCTTTCTTT.

This chain joins TRBV29-1 and TRBJ1-2; D gene unclear. Between the trimmed V and J ends, which lost 7 bases and 5 bases, there was a span of 14 bases. From germline, CDR1 is SQVTM and CDR2 ANQGSEA. The CDR3 sequence is 12 residues long. The CDR3 reads CSDRTKTYGYTF. The CDR3, as DNA: TGCAGCGACCGAACCAAAACTTATGGCTACACCTTC.

This clone was seen a handful of times. The chain couples TRBV7-9 to TRBJ1-2; the D is unclear. The V end was cut by 8 bases, the J end by 5 bases, with 18 bases between. Per germline, CDR1 SEHNR and CDR2 FQNEAQ (reference sequence). The CDR3 loop spans 14 amino acids. In DNA form, the CDR3 reads TGTGCCAGCGGAACTTCCGGGATGACATATGGCTACACCTTC. Encoded protein: CASGTSGMTYGYTF.

This chain joins TRBV28 and TRBJ2-3; perhaps TRBD2 as D (7 bases). This CDR3 is built from 13 residues. Trimming removed 7 bases from V and 4 bases from J, with 12 bases in between. Germline CDR1 reads MDHEN; CDR2 reads SYDVKM. The CDR3 loop reads CASIRGGSDTQYF. The CDR3 coding sequence is TGTGCCAGCATAAGGGGGGGCTCAGATACGCAGTATTTT.